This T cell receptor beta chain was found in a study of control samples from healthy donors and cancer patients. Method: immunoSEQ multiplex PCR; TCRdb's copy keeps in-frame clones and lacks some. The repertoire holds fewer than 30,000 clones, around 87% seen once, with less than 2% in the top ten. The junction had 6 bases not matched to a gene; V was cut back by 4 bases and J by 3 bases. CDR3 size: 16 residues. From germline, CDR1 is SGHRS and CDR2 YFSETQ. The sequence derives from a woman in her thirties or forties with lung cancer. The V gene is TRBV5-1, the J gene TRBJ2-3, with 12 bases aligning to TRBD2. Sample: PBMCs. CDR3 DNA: TGCGCCAGCAGCACGGGACTAGCGGGTAAGACAGATACGCAGTATTTT. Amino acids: CASSTGLAGKTDTQYF.